What follows describes a single T cell receptor (beta chain). Its specificity is unknown. This sample is drawn from a study of T cell responses to AZD1222 COVID-19 vaccine. This CDR3 comprises 13 residues. Trimming removed 5 bases from V and 5 bases from J; junction bases left unmatched: 5. The germline CDR1 and CDR2 sequences are SQVTM and ANQGSEA. The study's findings and limits: Nearly half of spike-specific TCRs reportedly target unmutated variant regions. Repertoire sampling occurred only after the peak T cell response.

Some clones are missing from TCRdb's copy, which holds only in-frame ones; the method was immunoSEQ multiplex PCR. The repertoire holds about 53,000 clones, with about 81% as singletons. The specimen was peripheral blood, collected on day 0 of AZD1222 vaccination. The V and J genes are TRBV29-1 and TRBJ2-1; 8 bases map to TRBD2. The TCR was taken from an adult in good health. CDR3 coding DNA: TGCAGCGTTCGGGTAGCGGGACACAATGAGCAGTTCTTC. Protein sequence: CSVRVAGHNEQFF.